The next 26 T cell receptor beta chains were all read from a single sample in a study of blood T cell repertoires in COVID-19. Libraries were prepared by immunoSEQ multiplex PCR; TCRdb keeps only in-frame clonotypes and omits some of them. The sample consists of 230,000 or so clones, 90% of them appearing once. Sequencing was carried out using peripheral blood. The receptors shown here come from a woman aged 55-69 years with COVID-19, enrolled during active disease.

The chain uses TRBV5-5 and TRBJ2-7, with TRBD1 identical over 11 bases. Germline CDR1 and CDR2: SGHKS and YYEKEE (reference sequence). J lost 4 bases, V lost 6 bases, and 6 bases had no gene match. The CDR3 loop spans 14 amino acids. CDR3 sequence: CASTQDRGRYEQYF. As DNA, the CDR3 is TGTGCCAGCACCCAGGACAGGGGGCGATACGAGCAGTACTTC.

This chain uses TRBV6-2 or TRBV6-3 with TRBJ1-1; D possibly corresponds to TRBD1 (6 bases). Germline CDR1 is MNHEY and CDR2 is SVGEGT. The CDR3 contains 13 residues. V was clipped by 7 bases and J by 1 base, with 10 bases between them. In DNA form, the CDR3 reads TGTGCCAGCATCCCGGACAGGAACACTGAAGCTTTCTTT. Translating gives CASIPDRNTEAFF.

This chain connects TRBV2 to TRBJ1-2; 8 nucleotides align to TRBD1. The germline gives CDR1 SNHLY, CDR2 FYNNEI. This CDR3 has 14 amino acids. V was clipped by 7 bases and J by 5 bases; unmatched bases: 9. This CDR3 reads CASNSQGAFYGYTF. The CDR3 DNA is TGTGCCAGCAATTCGCAGGGGGCGTTTTATGGCTACACCTTC.

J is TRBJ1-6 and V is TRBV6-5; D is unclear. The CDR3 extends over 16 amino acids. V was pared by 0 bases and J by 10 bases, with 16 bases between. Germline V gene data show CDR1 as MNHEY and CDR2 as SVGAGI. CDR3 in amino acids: CASSYSRPPDGSPLHF. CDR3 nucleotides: TGTGCCAGCAGTTACTCGCGGCCCCCCGACGGATCACCCCTCCACTTT.

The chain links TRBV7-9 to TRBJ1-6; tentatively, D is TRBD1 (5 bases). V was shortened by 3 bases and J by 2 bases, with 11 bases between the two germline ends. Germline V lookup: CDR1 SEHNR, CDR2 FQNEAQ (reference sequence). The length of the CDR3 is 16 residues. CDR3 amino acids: CASSLGEAPYNSPLHF. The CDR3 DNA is TGTGCCAGCAGCTTGGGGGAGGCGCCCTATAATTCACCCCTCCACTTT.

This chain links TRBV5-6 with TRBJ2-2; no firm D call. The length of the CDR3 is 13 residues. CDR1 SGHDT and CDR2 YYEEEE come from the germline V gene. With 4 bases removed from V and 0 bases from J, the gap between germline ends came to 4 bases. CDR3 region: CASSLPNTGELFF. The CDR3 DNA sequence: TGTGCCAGCAGCCTACCGAACACCGGGGAGCTGTTTTTT.

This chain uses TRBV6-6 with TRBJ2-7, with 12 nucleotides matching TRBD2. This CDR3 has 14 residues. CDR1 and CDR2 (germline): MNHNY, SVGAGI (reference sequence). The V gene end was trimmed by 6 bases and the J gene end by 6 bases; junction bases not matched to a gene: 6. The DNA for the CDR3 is TGTGCCAGCAGCTATACGGGACTAGCGGGCGAGCAGTACTTC. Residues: CASSYTGLAGEQYF.

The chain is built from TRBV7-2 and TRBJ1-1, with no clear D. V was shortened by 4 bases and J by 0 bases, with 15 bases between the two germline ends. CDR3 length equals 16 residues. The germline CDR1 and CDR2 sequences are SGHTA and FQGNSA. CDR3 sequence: CASSSGLYLMNTEAFF. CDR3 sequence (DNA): TGTGCCAGCAGCTCTGGGCTCTACCTCATGAACACTGAAGCTTTCTTT.

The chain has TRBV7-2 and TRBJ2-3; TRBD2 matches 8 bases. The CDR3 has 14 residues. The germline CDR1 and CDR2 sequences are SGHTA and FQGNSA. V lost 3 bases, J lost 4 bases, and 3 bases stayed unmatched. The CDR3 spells CASSFRGGADTQYF. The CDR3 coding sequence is TGTGCCAGCAGCTTCCGGGGGGGCGCAGATACGCAGTATTTT.

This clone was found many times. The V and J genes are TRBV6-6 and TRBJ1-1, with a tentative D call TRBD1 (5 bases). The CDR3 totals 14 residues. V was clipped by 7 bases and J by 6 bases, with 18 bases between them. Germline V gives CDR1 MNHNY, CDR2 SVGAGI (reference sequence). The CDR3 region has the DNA TGTGCCAGCACCACCGGTGGGGGGAAGGCTGAAGCTTTCTTT. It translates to CASTTGGGKAEAFF.

The CDR3 protein is CASSPRLAGGPNGELFF. DNA of the CDR3: TGTGCCAGCAGCCCGCGACTAGCGGGGGGGCCAAACGGAGAGCTGTTTTTT. The rearrangement uses TRBV9 and TRBJ2-2; 14 bases are a match to TRBD2. V trimming: 4 bases; J trimming: 11 bases; junction bases outside the gene matches: 13. Germline V gene sequence: CDR1 SGDLS, CDR2 YYNGEE. This CDR3 spans 17 amino acids.

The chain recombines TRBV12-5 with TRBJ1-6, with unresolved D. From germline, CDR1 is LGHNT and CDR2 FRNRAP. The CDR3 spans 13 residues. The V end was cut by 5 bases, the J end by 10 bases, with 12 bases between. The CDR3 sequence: CASGRGLKSPLHF. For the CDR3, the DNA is TGTGCTAGTGGTCGGGGTTTAAAATCACCCCTCCACTTT.

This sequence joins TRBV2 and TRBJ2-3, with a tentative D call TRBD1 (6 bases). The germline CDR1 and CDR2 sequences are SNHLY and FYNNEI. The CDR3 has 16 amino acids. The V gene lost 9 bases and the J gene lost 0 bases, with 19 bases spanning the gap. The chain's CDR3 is CARRAWAGASTDTQYF. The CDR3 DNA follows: TGTGCCAGACGGGCTTGGGCAGGGGCCAGCACAGATACGCAGTATTTT.

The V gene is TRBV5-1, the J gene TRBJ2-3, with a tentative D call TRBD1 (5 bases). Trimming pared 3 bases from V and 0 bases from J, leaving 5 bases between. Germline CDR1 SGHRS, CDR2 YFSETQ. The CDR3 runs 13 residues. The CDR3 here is CASSWTSTDTQYF. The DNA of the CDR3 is TGCGCCAGCAGCTGGACAAGCACAGATACGCAGTATTTT.

DNA for the CDR3: TGTGCCAGCCGACAGGGGTCTATCCAAGAGACCCAGTACTTC. Encoded protein: CASRQGSIQETQYF. The rearrangement links TRBV19 to TRBJ2-5, with 8 bases aligning to TRBD1. Germline assignment: CDR1 LNHDA and CDR2 SQIVND (reference sequence). CDR3 length: 14 amino acids. The V segment lost 9 bases and the J segment 1 base; nucleotides outside the gene matches: 7.

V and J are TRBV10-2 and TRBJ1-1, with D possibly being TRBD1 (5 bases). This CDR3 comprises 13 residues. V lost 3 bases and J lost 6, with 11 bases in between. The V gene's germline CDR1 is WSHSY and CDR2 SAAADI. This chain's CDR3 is CASSERGMAEAFF. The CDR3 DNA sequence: TGCGCCAGCAGTGAAAGGGGTATGGCTGAAGCTTTCTTT.

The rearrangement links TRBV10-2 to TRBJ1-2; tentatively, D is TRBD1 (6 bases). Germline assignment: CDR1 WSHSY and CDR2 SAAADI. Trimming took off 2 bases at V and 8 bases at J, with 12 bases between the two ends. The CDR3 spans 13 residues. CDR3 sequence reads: CASSEDRKGGYTF. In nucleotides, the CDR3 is TGCGCCAGCAGTGAGGACAGGAAAGGGGGCTACACCTTC.

The CDR3 sequence is CASSLLTGKNEKLFF. For the CDR3, the DNA is TGTGCCAGCAGCCTGTTGACAGGGAAAAATGAAAAACTGTTTTTT. This chain uses TRBV9 with TRBJ1-4; TRBD1 aligns across 7 bases. Trimming removed 4 bases from V and 5 bases from J; junction bases left unmatched: 8. The CDR3 extends over 15 amino acids. Germline V CDR1 and CDR2: SGDLS, YYNGEE. Full variable domain (outside the CDR3, taken from reference TRBV9 and TRBJ1-4): DSGVTQTPKHLITATGQRVTLRCSPRSGDLSVYWYQQSLDQGLQFLIQYYNGEERAKGNILERFSAQQFPDLHSELNLSSLELGDSALYFCASSLLTGKNEKLFFGSGTQLSVL.

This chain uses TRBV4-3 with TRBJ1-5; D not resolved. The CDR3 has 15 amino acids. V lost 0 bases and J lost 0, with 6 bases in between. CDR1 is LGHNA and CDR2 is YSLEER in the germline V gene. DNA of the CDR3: TGCGCCAGCAGCCAAGATGGCCATAGCAATCAGCCCCAGCATTTT. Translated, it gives CASSQDGHSNQPQHF.

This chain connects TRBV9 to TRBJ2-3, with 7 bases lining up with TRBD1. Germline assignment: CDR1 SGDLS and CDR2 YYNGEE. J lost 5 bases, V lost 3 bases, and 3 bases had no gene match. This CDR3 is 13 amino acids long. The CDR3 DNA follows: TGTGCCAGCAGCGAATCAGGGGGAGATACGCAGTATTTT. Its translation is CASSESGGDTQYF. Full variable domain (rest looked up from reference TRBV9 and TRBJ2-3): DSGVTQTPKHLITATGQRVTLRCSPRSGDLSVYWYQQSLDQGLQFLIQYYNGEERAKGNILERFSAQQFPDLHSELNLSSLELGDSALYFCASSESGGDTQYFGPGTRLTVL.

CDR3 protein: CASSFLGQPQHF. CDR3 DNA: TGTGCCAGCAGTTTTCTCGGTCAGCCCCAGCATTTT. This chain joins TRBV27 and TRBJ1-5, with D uncertain. The CDR3 extends over 12 amino acids. Trimming stripped 3 bases from V and 6 bases from J, with 6 bases between. From germline, CDR1 is MNHEY and CDR2 SMNVEV (reference sequence).

CDR3 sequence (DNA): TGTGCCAGTGCAGACACCTTCAATCAGCCCCAGCATTTT. It is translated as CASADTFNQPQHF. The chain combines TRBV19 with TRBJ1-5, with D unresolved. V gave up 8 bases and J gave up 3 bases, with 11 bases separating them. The germline V gene has CDR1 LNHDA and CDR2 SQIVND (reference sequence). This CDR3 spans 13 amino acids.

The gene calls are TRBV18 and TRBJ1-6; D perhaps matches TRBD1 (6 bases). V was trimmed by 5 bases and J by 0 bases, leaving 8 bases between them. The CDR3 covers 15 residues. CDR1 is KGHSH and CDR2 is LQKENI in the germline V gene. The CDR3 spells CASSKQGSYNSPLHF. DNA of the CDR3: TGTGCCAGCTCAAAACAGGGCTCCTATAATTCACCCCTCCACTTT. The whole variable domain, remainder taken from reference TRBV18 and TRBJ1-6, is NAGVMQNPRHLVRRRGQEARLRCSPMKGHSHVYWYRQLPEEGLKFMVYLQKENIIDESGMPKERFSAEFPKEGPSILRIQQVVRGDSAAYFCASSKQGSYNSPLHFGNGTRLTVT.

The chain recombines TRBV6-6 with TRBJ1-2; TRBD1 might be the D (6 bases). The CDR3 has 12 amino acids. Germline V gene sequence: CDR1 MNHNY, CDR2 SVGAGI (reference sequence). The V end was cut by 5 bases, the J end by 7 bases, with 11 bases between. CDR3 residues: CASSRSGVGYTF. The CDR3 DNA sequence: TGTGCCAGCAGTCGATCAGGGGTTGGCTACACCTTC.

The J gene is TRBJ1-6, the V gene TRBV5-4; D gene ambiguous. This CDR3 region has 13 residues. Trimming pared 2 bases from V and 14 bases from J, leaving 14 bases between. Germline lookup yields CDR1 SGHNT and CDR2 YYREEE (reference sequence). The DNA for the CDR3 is TGTGCCAGCAGCTTCTACAGCGGTGTGACCCTCCACTTT. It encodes CASSFYSGVTLHF.

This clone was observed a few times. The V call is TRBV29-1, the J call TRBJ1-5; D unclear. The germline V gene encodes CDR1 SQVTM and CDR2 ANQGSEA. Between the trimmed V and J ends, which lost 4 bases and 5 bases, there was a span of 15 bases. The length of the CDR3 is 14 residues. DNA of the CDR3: TGCAGCGTTGGGTATACAGTTCGTTATCAGCCCCAGCATTTT. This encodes CSVGYTVRYQPQHF.